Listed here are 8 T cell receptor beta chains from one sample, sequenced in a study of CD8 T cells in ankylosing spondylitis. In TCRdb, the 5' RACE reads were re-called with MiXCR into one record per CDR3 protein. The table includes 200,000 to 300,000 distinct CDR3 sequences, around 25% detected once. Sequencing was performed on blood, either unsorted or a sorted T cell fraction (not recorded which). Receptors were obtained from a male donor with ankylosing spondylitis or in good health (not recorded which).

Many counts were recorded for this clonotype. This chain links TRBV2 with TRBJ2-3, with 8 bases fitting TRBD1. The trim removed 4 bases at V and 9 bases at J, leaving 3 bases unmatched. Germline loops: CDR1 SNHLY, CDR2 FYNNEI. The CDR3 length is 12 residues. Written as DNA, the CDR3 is TGTGCCAGCAGTGGGGGACAGGCCACGCAGTATTTT. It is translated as CASSGGQATQYF. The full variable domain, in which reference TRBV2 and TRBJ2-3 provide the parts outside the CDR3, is EPEVTQTPSHQVTQMGQEVILRCVPISNHLYFYWYRQILGQKVEFLVSFYNNEISEKSEIFDDQFSVERPDGSNFTLKIRSTKLEDSAMYFCASSGGQATQYFGPGTRLTVL.

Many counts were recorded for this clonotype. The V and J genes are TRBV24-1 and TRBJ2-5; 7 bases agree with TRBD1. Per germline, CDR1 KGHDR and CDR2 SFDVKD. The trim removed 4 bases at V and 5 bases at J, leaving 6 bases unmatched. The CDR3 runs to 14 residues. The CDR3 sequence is CATSDPTGMETQYF. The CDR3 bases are TGTGCCACCAGTGACCCGACAGGGATGGAGACCCAGTACTTC.

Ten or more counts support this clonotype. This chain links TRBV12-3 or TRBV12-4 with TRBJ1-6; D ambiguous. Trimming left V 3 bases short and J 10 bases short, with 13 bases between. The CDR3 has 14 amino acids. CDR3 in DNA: TGTGCCAGCAGTTTTTTTTGGGGAGAATCACCCCTCCACTTT. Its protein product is CASSFFWGESPLHF.

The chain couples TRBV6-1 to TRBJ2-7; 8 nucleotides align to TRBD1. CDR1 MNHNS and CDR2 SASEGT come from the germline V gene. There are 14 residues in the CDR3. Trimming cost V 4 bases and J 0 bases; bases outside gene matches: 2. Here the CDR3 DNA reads TGTGCCAGCAGTGGGACAGGGAGCTCCTACGAGCAGTACTTC. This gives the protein CASSGTGSSYEQYF.

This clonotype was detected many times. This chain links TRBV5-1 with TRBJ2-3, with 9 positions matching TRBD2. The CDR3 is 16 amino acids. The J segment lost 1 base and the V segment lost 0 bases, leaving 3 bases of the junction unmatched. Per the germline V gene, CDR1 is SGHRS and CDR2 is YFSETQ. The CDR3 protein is CASSLESSGGTDTQYF. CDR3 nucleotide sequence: TGCGCCAGCAGCTTGGAATCTAGCGGGGGCACAGATACGCAGTATTTT. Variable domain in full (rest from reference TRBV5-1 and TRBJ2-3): KAGVTQTPRYLIKTRGQQVTLSCSPISGHRSVSWYQQTPGQGLQFLFEYFSETQRNKGNFPGRFSGRQFSNSRSEMNVSTLELGDSALYLCASSLESSGGTDTQYFGPGTRLTVL.

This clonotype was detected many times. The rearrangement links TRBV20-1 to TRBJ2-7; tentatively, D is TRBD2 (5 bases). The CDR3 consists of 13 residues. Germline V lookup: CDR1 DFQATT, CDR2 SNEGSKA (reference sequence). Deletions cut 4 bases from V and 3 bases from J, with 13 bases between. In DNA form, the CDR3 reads TGCAGTGCTACCGTCACGGCGGGCTACGAGCAGTACTTC. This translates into CSATVTAGYEQYF.

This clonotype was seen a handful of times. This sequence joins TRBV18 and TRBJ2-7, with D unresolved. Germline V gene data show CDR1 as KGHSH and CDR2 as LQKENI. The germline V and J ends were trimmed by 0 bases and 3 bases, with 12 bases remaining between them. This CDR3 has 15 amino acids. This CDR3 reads CASSPPRLSLYEQYF. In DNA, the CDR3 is TGTGCCAGCTCACCACCGAGGCTGTCCCTCTACGAGCAGTACTTC.

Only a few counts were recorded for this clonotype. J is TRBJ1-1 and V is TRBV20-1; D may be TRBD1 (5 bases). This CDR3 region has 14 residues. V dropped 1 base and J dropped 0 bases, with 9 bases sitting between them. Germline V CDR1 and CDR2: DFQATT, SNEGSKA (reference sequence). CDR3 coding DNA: TGCAGTGCTAGAGGGGGGGAGATGAACACTGAAGCTTTCTTT. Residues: CSARGGEMNTEAFF.